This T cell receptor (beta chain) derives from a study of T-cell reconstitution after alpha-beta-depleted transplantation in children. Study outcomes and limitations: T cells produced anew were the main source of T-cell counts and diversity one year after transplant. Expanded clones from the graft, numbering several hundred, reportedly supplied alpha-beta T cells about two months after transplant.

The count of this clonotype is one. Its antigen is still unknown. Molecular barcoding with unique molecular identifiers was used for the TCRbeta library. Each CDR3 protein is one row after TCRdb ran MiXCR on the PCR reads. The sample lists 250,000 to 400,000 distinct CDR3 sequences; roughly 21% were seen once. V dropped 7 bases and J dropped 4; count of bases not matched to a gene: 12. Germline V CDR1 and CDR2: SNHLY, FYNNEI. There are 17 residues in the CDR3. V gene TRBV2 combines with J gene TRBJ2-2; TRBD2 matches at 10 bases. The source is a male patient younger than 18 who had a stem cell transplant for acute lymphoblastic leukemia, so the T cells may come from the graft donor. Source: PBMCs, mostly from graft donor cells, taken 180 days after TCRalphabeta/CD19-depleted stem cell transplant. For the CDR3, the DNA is TGTGCCAGCACCCTAGGTTGGGGGACTAGCGTCACCGGGGAGCTGTTTTTT. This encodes CASTLGWGTSVTGELFF.